This is a list of T cell receptor beta chains from one sample in a study of Graves' ophthalmopathy and Graves' hyperthyroidism. TCRdb analysed the multiplex PCR reads with MiXCR anew, one entry per CDR3 protein. The data contain roughly 610,000 distinct CDR3 sequences, 22% of them singletons. Sequencing was carried out using peripheral blood. These receptor sequences come from a woman aged 18-29 years with stable Graves' hyperthyroidism. Some clones in this sample may be carry-over from other donors' samples. Both conserved end residues are part of each CDR3. A D gene is named only where the DNA matches it firmly. Part of the rows lack a size; the others show once, few, many or a class for expanded clones.

>TRBV29-1|TRBD1|TRBJ2-5|-
TGCAGCTCTCAGGGGGTTTTCCAAGAGACCCAGTACTTC
CSSQGVFQETQYF
>TRBV5-1|-|TRBJ1-1|few
TGCGCCAGCAGCTTGGCAAGGACAACGAACACTGAAGCTTTCTTT
CASSLARTTNTEAFF
>TRBV5-1|-|TRBJ2-7|many
TGCGCCAGCAGCTTGGCCGTGGGGGCCGTGTACGAGCAGTACTTC
CASSLAVGAVYEQYF
>TRBV6-2/TRBV6-3|TRBD1|TRBJ1-5|-
TGTGCCAGCAGTTACAAGAGGGGGCGGCAGCCCCAGCATTTT
CASSYKRGRQPQHF
>TRBV5-6|TRBD1|TRBJ2-7|many
TGTGCCAGCAGCCACTCAGCGGGACAGGGGGCTTACGAGCAGTACTTC
CASSHSAGQGAYEQYF
>TRBV20-1|-|TRBJ2-7|many
TGCAGTGCGGAGGATAGTTACTTC
CSAEDSYF
>TRBV6-1|-|TRBJ1-1|-
TGTGCCAGCAGTCGGGGACCGATGAGCACTGAAGCTTTCTTT
CASSRGPMSTEAFF
>TRBV7-9|TRBD1|TRBJ2-5|-
TGTGCCAGCAGCTTAGGCAGGGGGCGTTCGGAGACCCAGTACTTC
CASSLGRGRSETQYF
>TRBV5-6|TRBD1|TRBJ2-7|few
TGTGCCAGCAGCTTGGCCAGTCGGACAGGGCATTTCAGCGAGCAGTACTTC
CASSLASRTGHFSEQYF
>TRBV28|-|TRBJ1-5|-
TGTGCCAGCCTAAGATATAGCAATCAGCCCCAGCATTTT
CASLRYSNQPQHF
>TRBV12-3/TRBV12-4|-|TRBJ1-2|-
TGTGCCAGCAGTGAAGGGGATGCAGGGGTCTATGGCTACACCTTC
CASSEGDAGVYGYTF
>TRBV12-3/TRBV12-4|-|TRBJ2-6|few
TGTGCCAGCAGTTTCCCAGGGGTACCAACCTCTGGGGCCAACGTCCTGACTTTC
CASSFPGVPTSGANVLTF
>TRBV12-3/TRBV12-4|TRBD1|TRBJ2-5|few
TGTGCCAGCAGTTTTGAGGACAGGGTGGAGACCCAGTACTTC
CASSFEDRVETQYF
>TRBV28|TRBD1|TRBJ1-2|many
TGTGCCAGCAGTCAAGACAGGGGGCGTGTCTATGGCTACACCTTC
CASSQDRGRVYGYTF
>TRBV7-2|-|TRBJ1-1|many
TGTGCCAGCAGCACCCGACAGTTGAGCTCTGAAGCTTTCTTT
CASSTRQLSSEAFF
>TRBV19|TRBD1|TRBJ1-2|-
TGTGCCAGTAGTATAGAAGGGACAGGCCGCTATGGCTACACCTTC
CASSIEGTGRYGYTF
>TRBV6-5|-|TRBJ1-2|few
TGTGCCAGCAGTTGGGACGGAGCCGCATATGGCTACACCTTC
CASSWDGAAYGYTF
>TRBV5-1|TRBD2|TRBJ2-5|-
TGCGCCAGCAGCTTGGGACTAGCGGGGGAGGGGCAAGAGACCCAGTACTTC
CASSLGLAGEGQETQYF
>TRBV25-1|TRBD1|TRBJ1-1|-
TGTGCCAGCAGTCCACTACGCAGGGGGCTGACTGAAGCTTTCTTT
CASSPLRRGLTEAFF
>TRBV6-5|-|TRBJ1-3|many
TGTGCCAGCAGACGAACTAGACAGGCTGGAAACACCATATATTTT
CASRRTRQAGNTIYF
>TRBV4-2|-|TRBJ1-5|few
TGTGCCAGCAGCCTTTGGACAGAGAATCAGCCCCAGCATTTT
CASSLWTENQPQHF
>TRBV24-1|-|TRBJ2-7|-
TGTGCCACCAGTGACGGACACAGACCCTACGAGCAGTACTTC
CATSDGHRPYEQYF
>TRBV10-3|TRBD2|TRBJ2-1|-
TGTGCCATCAGTGAGACTCTAGCGGGAATCAATGAGCAGTTCTTC
CAISETLAGINEQFF
>TRBV28|TRBD2|TRBJ2-7|few
TGTGCCAGCAGTTTATCCACCGGTTCGGGAGGCGGAGGGATCCTACGATTAGAGCAGTACTTC
CASSLSTGSGGGGILRLEQYF
>TRBV11-2|-|TRBJ2-7|many
TGTGCCAGCGCCCGGGACAGGGTTACTAGCGGGACCTACGAGCAGTACTTC
CASARDRVTSGTYEQYF
>TRBV5-4|-|TRBJ1-1|many
TGTGCCAGCACATGGCCGGGGAACACTGAAGCTTTCTTT
CASTWPGNTEAFF
>TRBV2|-|TRBJ2-6|many
TGTGCCAGCAGTGAAGCAGGGCTCTTTTCGTCTGGGGCCAACGTCCTGACTTTC
CASSEAGLFSSGANVLTF
>TRBV20-1|TRBD2|TRBJ2-7|many
TGCAGTGCTAGAGAGCGGGGGGGCACCTACGAGCAGTACTTC
CSARERGGTYEQYF
>TRBV12-3/TRBV12-4|-|TRBJ2-5|few
TGTGCCAGCAGTTTAGTTTCGCCCTTAGGGGAGACCCAGTACTTC
CASSLVSPLGETQYF
>TRBV28|TRBD1|TRBJ1-5|-
TGTGCCAGCAGTTTAGCAGGGGGATATAGCAATCAGCCCCAGCATTTT
CASSLAGGYSNQPQHF
>TRBV6-1|-|TRBJ2-7|many
TGTGCCAGCAGTCTAGATGACAGCTACGGCGAGCAGTACTTC
CASSLDDSYGEQYF
>TRBV6-5|-|TRBJ1-1|many
TGTGCCAGCAGTTACTCCCTGACGGGCAACACTGAAGCTTTCTTT
CASSYSLTGNTEAFF
>TRBV6-2/TRBV6-3|-|TRBJ1-5|many
TGTGCCAGCAGTTCCCGAACACAGCCCCAGCATTTT
CASSSRTQPQHF
>TRBV7-2|-|TRBJ1-2|many
TGCGCCAGCAGCTTGGGGAGGGTCGACGGCTACACCTTC
CASSLGRVDGYTF
>TRBV7-9|TRBD2|TRBJ2-7|many
TGTGCCAGCAGCAAGCGGGACGCTATCTACGAGCAGTACTTC
CASSKRDAIYEQYF
>TRBV30|TRBD1|TRBJ1-2|many
TGTGCCTGGGGGGCGGTCGACAGGGAACATGGCTACACCTTC
CAWGAVDREHGYTF
>TRBV5-1|-|TRBJ2-5|-
TGCGCCAGCAGCTTGAATGGACCCCAGTACTTC
CASSLNGPQYF
>TRBV12-3/TRBV12-4|-|TRBJ1-1|many
TGTGCCAGCAGCTTAATGGTGGGGAACACTGAAGCTTTCTTT
CASSLMVGNTEAFF
>TRBV28|TRBD2|TRBJ2-7|many
TGTGCCAGCAGTTGGCTAGCGGGAGCTCAAGAGCAGTACTTC
CASSWLAGAQEQYF
>TRBV30|-|TRBJ1-6|-
TGTGCCTTTGAACTAGGGTATAATTCACCCCTCCACTTT
CAFELGYNSPLHF
>TRBV4-1|-|TRBJ1-1|many
TGCGCCAGCAGACGTGTTGGGGGAGGCTCTGAAGCTTTCTTT
CASRRVGGGSEAFF
>TRBV7-9|-|TRBJ1-5|many
TGTGCCAGCAGCTTAGTAGACAATCAGCCCCAGCATTTT
CASSLVDNQPQHF
>TRBV6-1|TRBD1|TRBJ1-2|few
TGTGCCAGCAGTGACCCAGGGGGCAGTCGTTATGGCTACACCTTC
CASSDPGGSRYGYTF
>TRBV27|-|TRBJ1-6|many
TGTGCCAGCAGCGTCGCAGGGACGGGCAATAATTCACCCCTCCACTTT
CASSVAGTGNNSPLHF
>TRBV4-1|-|TRBJ2-5|-
TGCGCCAGCAGCCAAGGAGAATTGGGCAGTCAATGGACCCAGTACTTC
CASSQGELGSQWTQYF
>TRBV6-1|-|TRBJ2-7|many
TGTGCCAGCAGTATTGGGGCCAGGGACTACGAGCAGTACTTC
CASSIGARDYEQYF
>TRBV7-8|-|TRBJ1-3|many
TGTGCCAGCAGCTACCAACAGGCCGGCTCTGGAAACACCATATATTTT
CASSYQQAGSGNTIYF
>TRBV5-5|-|TRBJ2-2|many
TGTGCCAGCAGGCCGATCGGATCCGGGGAGCTGTTTTTT
CASRPIGSGELFF
>TRBV27|-|TRBJ2-7|many
TGTGCCAGCAGCTTCCAAGACAGACTCTACGAGCAGTACTTC
CASSFQDRLYEQYF
>TRBV25-1|-|TRBJ1-1|-
TGTGCCAGCAGTTACCAGGGGCCTTTCGAAGCTTTCTTT
CASSYQGPFEAFF
>TRBV19|TRBD2|TRBJ2-5|-
TGTGCCAGTAGTGCCTGGGGGACTAGCGCGGCAGAGACCCAGTACTTC
CASSAWGTSAAETQYF
>TRBV2|-|TRBJ1-1|-
TGTGCCAGCAGTCTTTTCGGGGAGGGACGAAACACTGAAGCTTTCTTT
CASSLFGEGRNTEAFF
>TRBV9|-|TRBJ2-7|many
TGTGCCAGCAGCCGGGGGTCAGCCTCCTACGAGCAGTACTTC
CASSRGSASYEQYF
>TRBV6-1|-|TRBJ1-1|many
TGTGCCAGCAGCCCTCCCCGTGACAGGATGAACACTGAAGCTTTCTTT
CASSPPRDRMNTEAFF
>TRBV6-1|-|TRBJ2-2|many
TGTGCCAGCAGTGAAGGGTGGAACACCGGGGAGCTGTTTTTT
CASSEGWNTGELFF
>TRBV6-1|TRBD2|TRBJ2-5|-
TGTGCCAGCAGTGAAGTAGCGGGGGGAGGCCCAGAGACCCAGTACTTC
CASSEVAGGGPETQYF